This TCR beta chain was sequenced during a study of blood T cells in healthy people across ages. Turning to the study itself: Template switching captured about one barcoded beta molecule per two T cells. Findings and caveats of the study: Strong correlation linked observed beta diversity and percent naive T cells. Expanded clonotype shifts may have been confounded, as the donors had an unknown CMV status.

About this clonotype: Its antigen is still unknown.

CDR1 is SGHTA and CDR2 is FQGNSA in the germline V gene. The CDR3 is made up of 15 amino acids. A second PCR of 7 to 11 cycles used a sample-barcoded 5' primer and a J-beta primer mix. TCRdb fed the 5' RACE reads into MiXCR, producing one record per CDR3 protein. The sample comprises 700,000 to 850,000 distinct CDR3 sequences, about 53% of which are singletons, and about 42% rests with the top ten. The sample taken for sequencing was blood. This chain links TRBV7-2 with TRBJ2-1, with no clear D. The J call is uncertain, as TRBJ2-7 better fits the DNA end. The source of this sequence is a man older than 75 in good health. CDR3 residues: CASSFSPTLHNEQYF. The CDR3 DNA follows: TGTGCCAGCAGCTTTTCCCCTACTCTCCACAATGAGCAGTACTTC.